The clone carrying this TCR beta chain showed up many times. Its cognate antigen is unknown. TCRdb ran MiXCR on the reads and lists one entry per CDR3 protein. The repertoire has some 440,000 distinct CDR3 sequences, approximately 31% of them found once; the top ten carry approximately 15%. These data come from a study of T cell repertoires in cytomegalovirus infection. Whole-study context: The public TCR beta signatures pointed to both CMV infection and matching HLA type. Regarding the study as a whole: Public TCR beta family frequency separated CMV-and-HLA carriers, including in an independent cohort. HLA-C-restricted CMV clonotypes gave the most frequent clonotype in two of eight donors.

Trimming at V came to 1 base and at J to 4 bases, leaving 2 bases not matched to a gene. This CDR3 comprises 14 residues. Germline lookup yields CDR1 SGHTA and CDR2 FQGNSA. The sequence was obtained from a human donor in good health (CMV status not recorded). Some clones in this sample may be carry-over from other donors' samples. Sequencing was carried out using PBMCs. The chain uses TRBV7-2 and TRBJ2-3, with 7 nucleotides matching TRBD1. The CDR3 bases are TGTGCCAGCAGCTTAGACAGGGGAGCAGATACGCAGTATTTT. Its translation is CASSLDRGADTQYF.